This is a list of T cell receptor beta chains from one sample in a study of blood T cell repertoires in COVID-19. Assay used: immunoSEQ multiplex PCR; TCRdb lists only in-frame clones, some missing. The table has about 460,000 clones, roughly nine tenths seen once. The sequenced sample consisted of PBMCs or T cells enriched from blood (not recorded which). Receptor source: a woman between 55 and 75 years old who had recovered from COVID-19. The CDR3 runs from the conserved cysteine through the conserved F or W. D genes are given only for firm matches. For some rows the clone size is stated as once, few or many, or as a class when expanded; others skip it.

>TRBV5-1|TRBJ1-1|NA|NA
TGCGCCAGCAGCTTGTCCGCAGGGAACACTGAAGCTTTCTTT
CASSLSAGNTEAFF
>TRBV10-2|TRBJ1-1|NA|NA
TGCGCCAGCGGGGGTACAGGGTATACTGAAGCTTTCTTT
CASGGTGYTEAFF
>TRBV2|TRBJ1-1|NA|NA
TGTGCCAGCAGTCTCCTGGGGGCGAACACTGAAGCTTTCTTT
CASSLLGANTEAFF
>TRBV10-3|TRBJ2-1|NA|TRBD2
TGTGCCATCAGTGATACTAGCGGGGGCTCAACACAGTTCTTC
CAISDTSGGSTQFF
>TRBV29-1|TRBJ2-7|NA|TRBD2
TGCAGCGTTGGGGAGCGGGGGGTCCCCTACGAGCAGTACTTC
CSVGERGVPYEQYF
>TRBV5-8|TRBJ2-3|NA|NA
TGTGCCAGCAGCTTCCTCCCCGGGGATACGCAGTATTTT
CASSFLPGDTQYF
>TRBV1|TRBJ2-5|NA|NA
TGCACCAGCAGCCACCACCGTCGGGTAGAGACCCAGTACTTC
CTSSHHRRVETQYF
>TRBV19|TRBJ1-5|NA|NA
TGTGCCAGTAGCCGACAGTGGAATCAGCCCCAGCATTTT
CASSRQWNQPQHF
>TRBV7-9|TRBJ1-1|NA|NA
TGTGCCAGCAGCTTAGATTTCGGTCAGGACACTGAAGCTTTCTTT
CASSLDFGQDTEAFF
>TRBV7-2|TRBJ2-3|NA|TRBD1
TGTGCCAGCAGACCACCGGGACAGAGCACAGATACGCAGTATTTT
CASRPPGQSTDTQYF
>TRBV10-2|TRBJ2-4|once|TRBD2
TGCGCCAGCAGCCAGACTAGCGGGGGCATTCAGTACTTC
CASSQTSGGIQYF
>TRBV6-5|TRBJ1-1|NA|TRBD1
TGTGCCAGCAGTTCGACCGGGACAGCAAACACTGAAGCTTTCTTT
CASSSTGTANTEAFF
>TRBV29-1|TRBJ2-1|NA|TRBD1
TGCAGCGGGGACAGGGGGCACGATGAGCAGTTCTTC
CSGDRGHDEQFF
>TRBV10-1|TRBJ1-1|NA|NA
TGCGCCAGCAGCGGGAACGGGGGGAGGACTGAAGCTTTCTTT
CASSGNGGRTEAFF
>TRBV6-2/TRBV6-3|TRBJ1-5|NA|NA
TGTGCCAGCAGTTACGCACAGGGAGGGATGCCCCAGCATTTT
CASSYAQGGMPQHF
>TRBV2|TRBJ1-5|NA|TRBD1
TGTGCCAGCAGCCAGGAGGGGACAGCTTATAGCAATCAGCCCCAGCATTTT
CASSQEGTAYSNQPQHF
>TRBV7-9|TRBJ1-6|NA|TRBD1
TGTGCCAGCAGCCTCCGGGACAGGGGTTCACCCCTCCACTTT
CASSLRDRGSPLHF
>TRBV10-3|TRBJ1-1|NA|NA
TGTGCTCACAGACAATTCGACACTGAAGCTTTCTTT
CAHRQFDTEAFF
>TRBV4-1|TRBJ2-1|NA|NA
TGCGCCAGCAGCCAAGAGCTGGCAGGGAGGAATGAGCAGTTCTTC
CASSQELAGRNEQFF
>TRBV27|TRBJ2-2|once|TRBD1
TGTGCCAGCAGTTTACGAGATTTAACAGGGGTGGATGCCGGGGAGCTGTTTTTT
CASSLRDLTGVDAGELFF
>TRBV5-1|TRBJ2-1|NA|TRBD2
TGCGCCAGCAGCCCAACTAGCGGGGGGGTCGATGAGCAGTTCTTC
CASSPTSGGVDEQFF
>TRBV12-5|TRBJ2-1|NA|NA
TGTGCTAGTGGTTTGGTAGCCGGGGGACTGAAGACAGAGCAGTTCTTC
CASGLVAGGLKTEQFF
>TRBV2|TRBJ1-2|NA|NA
TGTGCCAGCAAGCAGGCGCCTGAGGGTAACTATGGCTACACCTTC
CASKQAPEGNYGYTF
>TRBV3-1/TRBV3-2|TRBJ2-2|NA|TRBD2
TGTGCCAGCAGCCAAGATCGGCTAGCGGGGGGTATCGCGAACACCGGGGAGCTGTTTTTT
CASSQDRLAGGIANTGELFF
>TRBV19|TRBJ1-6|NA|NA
TGTGCCAGTAGCGGACAGAGGGTCGGTAATTCACCCCTCCACTTT
CASSGQRVGNSPLHF
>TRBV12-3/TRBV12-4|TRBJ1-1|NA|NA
TGTGCCAGCAGTTTGAGAGGGTCCAAGGAAGCTTTCTTT
CASSLRGSKEAFF
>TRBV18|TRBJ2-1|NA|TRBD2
TGTGCCAGCTCACCGACTAGCGGGGGGGCTAACAATGAGCAGTTCTTC
CASSPTSGGANNEQFF
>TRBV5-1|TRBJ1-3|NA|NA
TGCGCCAGCAGCTTGGGACAGGCGGGAAACACCATATATTTT
CASSLGQAGNTIYF
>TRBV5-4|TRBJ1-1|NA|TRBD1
TGTGCCAGCAGATCAGGGGGCCTGAACACTGAAGCTTTCTTT
CASRSGGLNTEAFF
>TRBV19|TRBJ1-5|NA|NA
TGTGCCAGTGCCCTGGGGCTCAATCAGCCCCAGCATTTT
CASALGLNQPQHF
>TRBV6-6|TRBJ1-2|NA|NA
TGTGCCAGCAGTTACCCAGGTTGGGACTATGGCTACACCTTC
CASSYPGWDYGYTF
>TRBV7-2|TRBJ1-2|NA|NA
TGTGCCAGCAGCTTATCTCAGGGTACCTATGGCTACACCTTC
CASSLSQGTYGYTF
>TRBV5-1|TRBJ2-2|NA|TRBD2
TGCGCCAGCAGCCTTAGCGGGGTAGACACCGGGGAGCTGTTTTTT
CASSLSGVDTGELFF
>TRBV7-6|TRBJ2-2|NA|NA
TGTGCCAGCAGCCCAGAAAGTATCGGGGAGCTGTTTTTT
CASSPESIGELFF
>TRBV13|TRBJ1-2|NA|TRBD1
TGTGCCAGCAGCCAGGGACAGGGGGACTATGGCTACACCTTC
CASSQGQGDYGYTF